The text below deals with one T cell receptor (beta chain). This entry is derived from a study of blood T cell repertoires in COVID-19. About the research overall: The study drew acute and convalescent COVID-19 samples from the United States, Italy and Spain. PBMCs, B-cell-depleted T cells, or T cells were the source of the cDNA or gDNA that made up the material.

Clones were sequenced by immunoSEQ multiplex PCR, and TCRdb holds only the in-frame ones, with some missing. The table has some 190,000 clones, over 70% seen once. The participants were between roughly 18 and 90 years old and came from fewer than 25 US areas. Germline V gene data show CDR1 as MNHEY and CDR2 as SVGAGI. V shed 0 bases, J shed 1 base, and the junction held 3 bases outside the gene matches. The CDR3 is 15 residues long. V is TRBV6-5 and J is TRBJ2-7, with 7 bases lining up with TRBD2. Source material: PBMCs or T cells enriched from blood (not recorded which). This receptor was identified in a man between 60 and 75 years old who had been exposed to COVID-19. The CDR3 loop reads CASSYSSGPSYEQYF. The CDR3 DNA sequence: TGTGCCAGCAGTTACTCTAGCGGGCCTTCCTACGAGCAGTACTTC.